The sample holds many counts of the clone carrying this TCR beta chain. Its antigen remains unknown. This entry is derived from a study of response to subunit inactivated influenza vaccine. Study-wide findings and caveats: After each seasonal influenza vaccination, few new T cells are recruited, the authors suggested.

TCRdb re-called the RT-PCR reads with MiXCR, one entry per CDR3 protein. The data hold over 150,000 distinct CDR3 sequences, with about a tenth observed a single time. This CDR3 has 13 amino acids. V lost 2 bases and J lost 4; bases outside the gene matches: 1. Germline V gene sequence: CDR1 SGHTA, CDR2 FQGNSA. The chain has TRBV7-2 and TRBJ2-5; 7 bases match TRBD2. The TCR originated in a man in his fifties or sixties who received an inactivated influenza vaccine. The specimen was non-naive T cells sorted from PBMCs, collected on the day of vaccination. CDR3 nucleotides: TGTGCCAGCAGCTTACCGGGGGGAGAGACCCAGTACTTC. It translates to CASSLPGGETQYF.